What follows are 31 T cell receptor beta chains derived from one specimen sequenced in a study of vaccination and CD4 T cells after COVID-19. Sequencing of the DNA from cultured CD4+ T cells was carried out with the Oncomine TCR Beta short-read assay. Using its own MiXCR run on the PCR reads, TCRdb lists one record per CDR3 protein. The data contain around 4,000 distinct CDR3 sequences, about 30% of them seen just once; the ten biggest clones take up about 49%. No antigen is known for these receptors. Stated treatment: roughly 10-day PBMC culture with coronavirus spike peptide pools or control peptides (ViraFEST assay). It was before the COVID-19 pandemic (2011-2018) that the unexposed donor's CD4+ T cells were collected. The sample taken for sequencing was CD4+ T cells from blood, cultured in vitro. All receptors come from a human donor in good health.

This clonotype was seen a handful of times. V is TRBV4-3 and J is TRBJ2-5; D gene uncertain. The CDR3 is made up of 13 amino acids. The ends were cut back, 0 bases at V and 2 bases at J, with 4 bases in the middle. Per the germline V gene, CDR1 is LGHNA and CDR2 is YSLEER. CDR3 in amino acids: CASSQDRQETQYF. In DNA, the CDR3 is TGCGCCAGCAGCCAAGACAGGCAAGAGACCCAGTACTTC.

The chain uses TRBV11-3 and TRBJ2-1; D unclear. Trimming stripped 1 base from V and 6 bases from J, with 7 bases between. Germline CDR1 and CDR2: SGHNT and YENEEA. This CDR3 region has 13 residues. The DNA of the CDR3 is TGTGCCAGCAGCTTAGCTGCGTCCAATGAGCAGTTCTTC. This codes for CASSLAASNEQFF. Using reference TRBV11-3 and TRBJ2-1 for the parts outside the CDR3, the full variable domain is EAGVVQSPRYKIIEKKQPVAFWCNPISGHNTLYWYLQNLGQGPELLIRYENEEAVDDSQLPKDRFSAERLKGVDSTLKIQPAELGDSAVYLCASSLAASNEQFFGPGTRLTVL.

Here the CDR3 DNA reads TGTGCCAGCAGCGACACGGGGGGACGCAATCAGCCCCAGCATTTT. Its translation is CASSDTGGRNQPQHF. V and J are TRBV7-2 and TRBJ1-5, with D perhaps matching TRBD1 (5 bases). Germline CDR1 is SGHTA and CDR2 is FQGNSA. This CDR3 contains 15 residues. The ends were cut back, 5 bases at V and 2 bases at J, with 13 bases in the middle.

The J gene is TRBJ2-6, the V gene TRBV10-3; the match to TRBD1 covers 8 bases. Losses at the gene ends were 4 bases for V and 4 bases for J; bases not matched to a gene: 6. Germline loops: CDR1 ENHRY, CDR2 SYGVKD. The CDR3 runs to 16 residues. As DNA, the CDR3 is TGTGCCATCAGTGTGGGACAGGTTGCAGGGGCCAACGTCCTGACTTTC. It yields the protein CAISVGQVAGANVLTF.

DNA of the CDR3: TGTGCCAGCACCATAACTAGCGGTTTTTACAATGAGCAGTTCTTC. Translating it yields CASTITSGFYNEQFF. V is TRBV28 and J is TRBJ2-1; 8 bases align to TRBD2. The CDR3 has 15 residues. V lost 7 bases to trimming and J lost 4 bases; unmatched junction nucleotides: 9. The germline V gene has CDR1 MDHEN and CDR2 SYDVKM.

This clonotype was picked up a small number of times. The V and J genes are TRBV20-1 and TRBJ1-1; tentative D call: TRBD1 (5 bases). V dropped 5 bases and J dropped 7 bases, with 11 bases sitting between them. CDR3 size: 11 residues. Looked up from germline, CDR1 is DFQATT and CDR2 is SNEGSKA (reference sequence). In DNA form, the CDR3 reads TGCAGTGCTGGAAGGGACCGTGAAGCTTTCTTT. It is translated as CSAGRDREAFF.

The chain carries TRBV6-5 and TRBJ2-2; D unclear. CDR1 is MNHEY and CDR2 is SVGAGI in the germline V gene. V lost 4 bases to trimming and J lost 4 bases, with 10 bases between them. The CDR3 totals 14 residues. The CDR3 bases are TGTGCCAGCAGTTGGCTCGGCGGCACCGGGGAGCTGTTTTTT. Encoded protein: CASSWLGGTGELFF.

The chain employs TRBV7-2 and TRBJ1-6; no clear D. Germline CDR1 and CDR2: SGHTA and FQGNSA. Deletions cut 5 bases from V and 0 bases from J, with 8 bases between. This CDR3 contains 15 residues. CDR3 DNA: TGTGCCAGCAGCCTCAGGAGCTCCTATAATTCACCCCTCCACTTT. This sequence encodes CASSLRSSYNSPLHF. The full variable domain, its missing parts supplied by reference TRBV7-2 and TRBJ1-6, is GAGVSQSPSNKVTEKGKDVELRCDPISGHTALYWYRQSLGQGLEFLIYFQGNSAPDKSGLPSDRFSAERTGGSVSTLTIQRTQQEDSAVYLCASSLRSSYNSPLHFGNGTRLTVT.

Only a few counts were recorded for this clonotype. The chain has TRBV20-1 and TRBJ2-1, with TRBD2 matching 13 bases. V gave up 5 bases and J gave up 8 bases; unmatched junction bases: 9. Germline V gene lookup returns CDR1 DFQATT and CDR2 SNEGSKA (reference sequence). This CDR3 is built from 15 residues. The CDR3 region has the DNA TGCAGTGCTGGACTAGCGGGGGCCCCAGTCGATGAGCAGTTCTTC. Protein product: CSAGLAGAPVDEQFF.

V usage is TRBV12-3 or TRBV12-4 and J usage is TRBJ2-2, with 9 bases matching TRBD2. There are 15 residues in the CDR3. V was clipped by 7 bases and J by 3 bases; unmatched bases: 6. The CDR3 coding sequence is TGTGCCAGCATCCTCAGACTAGCGGACACCGGGGAGCTGTTTTTT. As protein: CASILRLADTGELFF.

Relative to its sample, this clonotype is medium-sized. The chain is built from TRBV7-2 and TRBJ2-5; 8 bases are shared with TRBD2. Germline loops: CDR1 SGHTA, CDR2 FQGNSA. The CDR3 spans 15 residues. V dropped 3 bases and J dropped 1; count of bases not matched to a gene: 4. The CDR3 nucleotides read TGTGCCAGCAGCTTCCAGCGGGGGACCCAAGAGACCCAGTACTTC. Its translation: CASSFQRGTQETQYF.

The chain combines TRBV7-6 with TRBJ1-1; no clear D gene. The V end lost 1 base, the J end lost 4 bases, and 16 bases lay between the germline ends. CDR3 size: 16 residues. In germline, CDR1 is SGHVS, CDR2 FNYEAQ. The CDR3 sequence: CASSLGVAASGTEAFF. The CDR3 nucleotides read TGTGCCAGCAGCTTAGGGGTGGCGGCCTCGGGCACTGAAGCTTTCTTT.

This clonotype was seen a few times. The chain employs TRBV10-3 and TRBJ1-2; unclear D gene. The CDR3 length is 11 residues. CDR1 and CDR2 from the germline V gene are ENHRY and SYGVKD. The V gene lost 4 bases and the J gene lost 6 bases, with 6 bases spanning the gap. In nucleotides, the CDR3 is TGTGCCATCAGTGCAGGAAATGGCTACACCTTC. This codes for CAISAGNGYTF.

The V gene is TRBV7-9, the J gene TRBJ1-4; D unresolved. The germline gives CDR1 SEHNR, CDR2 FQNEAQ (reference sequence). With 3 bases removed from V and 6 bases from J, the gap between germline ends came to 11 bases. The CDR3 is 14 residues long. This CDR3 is CASSFAVGDEKLFF. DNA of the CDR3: TGTGCCAGCAGCTTTGCTGTTGGGGATGAAAAACTGTTTTTT.

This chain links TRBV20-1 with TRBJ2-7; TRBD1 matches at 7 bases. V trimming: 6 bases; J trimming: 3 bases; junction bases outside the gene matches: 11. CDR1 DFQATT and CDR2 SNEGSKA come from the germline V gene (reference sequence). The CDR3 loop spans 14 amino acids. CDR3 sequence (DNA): TGCAGTGCCTTGGACAGGATGGAAAGCTACGAGCAGTACTTC. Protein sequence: CSALDRMESYEQYF.

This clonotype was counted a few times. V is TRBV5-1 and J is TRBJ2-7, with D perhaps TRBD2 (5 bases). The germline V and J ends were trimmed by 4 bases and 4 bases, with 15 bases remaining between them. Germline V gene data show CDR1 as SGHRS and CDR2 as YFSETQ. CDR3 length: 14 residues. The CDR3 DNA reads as TGCGCCAGCAGCAAACTAGTATTGGGGTACGAGCAGTACTTC. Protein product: CASSKLVLGYEQYF.

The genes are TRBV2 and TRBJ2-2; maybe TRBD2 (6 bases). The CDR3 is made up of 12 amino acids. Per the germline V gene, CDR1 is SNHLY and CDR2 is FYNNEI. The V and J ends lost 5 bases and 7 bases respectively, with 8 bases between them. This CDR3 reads CASSREVGELFF. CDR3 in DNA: TGTGCCAGCAGTAGGGAGGTCGGGGAGCTGTTTTTT.

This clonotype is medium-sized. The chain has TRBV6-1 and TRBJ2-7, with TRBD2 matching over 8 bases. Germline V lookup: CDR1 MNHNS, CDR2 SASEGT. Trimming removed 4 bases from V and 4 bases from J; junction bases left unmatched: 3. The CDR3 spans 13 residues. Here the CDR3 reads CASSAGLVYEQYF. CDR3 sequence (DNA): TGTGCCAGCAGTGCGGGACTAGTGTACGAGCAGTACTTC.

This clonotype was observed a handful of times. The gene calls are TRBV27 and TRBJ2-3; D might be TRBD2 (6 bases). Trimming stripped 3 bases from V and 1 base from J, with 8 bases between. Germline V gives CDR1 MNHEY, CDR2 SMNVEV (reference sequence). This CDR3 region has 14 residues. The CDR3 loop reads CASSLPSGTDTQYF. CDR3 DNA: TGTGCCAGCAGTTTGCCTAGCGGCACAGATACGCAGTATTTT.

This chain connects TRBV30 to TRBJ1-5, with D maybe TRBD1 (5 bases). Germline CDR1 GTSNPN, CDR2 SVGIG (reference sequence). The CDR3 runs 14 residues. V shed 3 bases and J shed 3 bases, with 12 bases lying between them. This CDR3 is CAWRGTEPNQPQHF. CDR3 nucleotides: TGTGCCTGGAGGGGGACCGAACCCAATCAGCCCCAGCATTTT.

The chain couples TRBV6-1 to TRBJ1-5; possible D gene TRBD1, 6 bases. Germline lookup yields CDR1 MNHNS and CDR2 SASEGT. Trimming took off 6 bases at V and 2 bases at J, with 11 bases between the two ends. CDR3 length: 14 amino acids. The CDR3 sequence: CASSLRQGNQPQHF. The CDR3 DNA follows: TGTGCCAGCAGCCTCCGACAGGGCAATCAGCCCCAGCATTTT.

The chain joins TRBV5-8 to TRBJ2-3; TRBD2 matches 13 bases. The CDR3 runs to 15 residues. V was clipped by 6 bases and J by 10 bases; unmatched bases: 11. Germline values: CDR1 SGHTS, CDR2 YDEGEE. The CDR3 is CASISTSGGAGPQYF. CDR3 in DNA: TGTGCCAGCATAAGTACTAGCGGGGGGGCCGGCCCGCAGTATTTT.

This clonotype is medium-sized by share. CDR3 residues: CSARDGRGPNGYTF. The DNA of the CDR3 is TGCAGTGCTAGAGATGGAAGGGGGCCCAATGGCTACACCTTC. This chain joins TRBV20-1 and TRBJ1-2; TRBD1 matches at 7 bases. CDR1 and CDR2 (germline): DFQATT, SNEGSKA (reference sequence). The CDR3 sequence is 14 residues long. V lost 0 bases and J lost 6; bases outside the gene matches: 7.

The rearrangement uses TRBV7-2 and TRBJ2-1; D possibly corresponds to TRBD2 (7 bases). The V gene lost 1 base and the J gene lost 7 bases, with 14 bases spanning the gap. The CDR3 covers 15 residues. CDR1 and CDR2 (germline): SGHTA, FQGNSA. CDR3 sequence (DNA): TGTGCCAGCAGCTTAGTGGGGGGGCATGGGAATGAGCAGTTCTTC. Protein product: CASSLVGGHGNEQFF.

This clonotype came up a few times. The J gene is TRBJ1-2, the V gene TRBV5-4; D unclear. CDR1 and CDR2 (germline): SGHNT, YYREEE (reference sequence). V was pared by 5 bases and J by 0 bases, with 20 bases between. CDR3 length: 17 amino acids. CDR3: CASRPGGASFANYGYTF. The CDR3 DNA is TGTGCCAGCAGGCCAGGCGGCGCTTCATTTGCTAACTATGGCTACACCTTC.

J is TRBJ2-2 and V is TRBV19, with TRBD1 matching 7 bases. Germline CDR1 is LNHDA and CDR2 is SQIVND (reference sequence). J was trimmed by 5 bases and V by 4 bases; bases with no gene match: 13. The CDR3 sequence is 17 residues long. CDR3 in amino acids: CASSKTGRGMATGELFF. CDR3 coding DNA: TGTGCCAGTAGTAAGACAGGGAGAGGGATGGCAACCGGGGAGCTGTTTTTT.

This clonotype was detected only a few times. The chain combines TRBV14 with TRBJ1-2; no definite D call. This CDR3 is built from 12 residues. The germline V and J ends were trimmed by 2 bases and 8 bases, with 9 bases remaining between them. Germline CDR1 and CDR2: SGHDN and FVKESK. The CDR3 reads CASSQTGRGYTF. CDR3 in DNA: TGTGCCAGCAGCCAAACTGGGAGGGGCTACACCTTC.

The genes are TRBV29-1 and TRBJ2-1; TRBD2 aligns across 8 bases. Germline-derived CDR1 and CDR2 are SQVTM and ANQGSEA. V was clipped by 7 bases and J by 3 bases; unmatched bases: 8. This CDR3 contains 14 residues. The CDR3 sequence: CSAFGGDFYNEQFF. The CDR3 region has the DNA TGCAGCGCGTTCGGGGGGGATTTCTACAATGAGCAGTTCTTC.

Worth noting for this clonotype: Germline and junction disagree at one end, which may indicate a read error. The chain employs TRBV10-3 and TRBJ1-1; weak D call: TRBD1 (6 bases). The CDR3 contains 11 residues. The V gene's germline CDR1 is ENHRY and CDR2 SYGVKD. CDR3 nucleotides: TGTGCCATAAGTGACAGGTGGGAAGCTTTCTTT. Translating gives CAISDRWEAFF.

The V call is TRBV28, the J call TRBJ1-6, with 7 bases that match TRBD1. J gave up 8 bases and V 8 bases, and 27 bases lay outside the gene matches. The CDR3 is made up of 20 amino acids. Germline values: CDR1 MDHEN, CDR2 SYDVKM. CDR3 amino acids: CASGKGMGLGGQIWDSPLHF. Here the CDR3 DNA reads TGTGCCAGCGGGAAGGGGATGGGGTTGGGGGGACAGATCTGGGATTCACCCCTCCACTTT.

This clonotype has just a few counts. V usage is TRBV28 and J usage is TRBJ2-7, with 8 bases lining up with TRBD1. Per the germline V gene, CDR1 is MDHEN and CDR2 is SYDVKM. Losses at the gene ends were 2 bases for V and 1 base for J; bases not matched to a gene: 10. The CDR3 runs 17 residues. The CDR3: CASSLSTGTGSSYEQYF. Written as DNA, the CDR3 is TGTGCCAGCAGTTTAAGTACCGGGACAGGTTCTTCCTACGAGCAGTACTTC.